Listed here are 13 T cell receptor beta chains from one sample, sequenced in a study of blood T cell repertoires in COVID-19. The protocol was immunoSEQ multiplex PCR, while the TCRdb copy is restricted to in-frame clones and leaves out a portion. The repertoire consists of about 230,000 clones, with less than 90% occurring once and the leading ten covering 2% to 3%. The sample comprised peripheral blood. The receptors were gathered from a woman aged 70-85 years with active or convalescent COVID-19.

The count of this clone is one. The CDR3 region has the DNA TGTGCCAGCTCGAACAGGGGGTACGAGCAGTACTTC. Amino acid sequence: CASSNRGYEQYF. This chain links TRBV2 with TRBJ2-7, with 8 bases aligning to TRBD1. Germline V gene data show CDR1 as SNHLY and CDR2 as FYNNEI. The CDR3 is 12 residues long. Trimming at V came to 8 bases and at J to 4 bases, leaving 4 bases not matched to a gene.

This chain connects TRBV29-1 to TRBJ2-1, with D possibly matching TRBD2 (6 bases). The CDR3 runs to 14 residues. Germline V gene lookup returns CDR1 SQVTM and CDR2 ANQGSEA. V shed 5 bases and J shed 7 bases, with 18 bases lying between them. CDR3 DNA sequence: TGCAGCGTTTTTAGGACTTTAGGAGGGAATGAGCAGTTCTTC. This codes for CSVFRTLGGNEQFF.

V gene TRBV5-3 combines with J gene TRBJ2-6; D not certain. TRBV5-3 is an open reading frame, and its role is uncertain. The CDR3 contains 20 residues. Deletions cut 0 bases from V and 0 bases from J, with 19 bases between. The CDR3 nucleotides read TGTGCCAGAAGCTTGGCCCCACCGACATACCCTTGCTCTGGGGCCAACGTCCTGACTTTC. This sequence encodes CARSLAPPTYPCSGANVLTF.

The chain couples TRBV2 to TRBJ1-6, with unresolved D. The length of the CDR3 is 15 residues. Trimming stripped 7 bases from V and 5 bases from J, with 15 bases between. The germline gives CDR1 SNHLY, CDR2 FYNNEI. The CDR3 loop reads CASTRSGSNNSPLHF. The DNA for the CDR3 is TGTGCCAGCACCAGGAGCGGGTCCAATAATTCACCCCTCCACTTT.

This clone has only a few counts. The CDR3 DNA is TGTGCCACTAGCGGAGGTATGAACACTGAAGCTTTCTTT. It translates to CATSGGMNTEAFF. This chain joins TRBV19 and TRBJ1-1; no clear D. This CDR3 comprises 13 residues. V dropped 10 bases and J dropped 0 bases, with 12 bases sitting between them. Germline V gene data show CDR1 as LNHDA and CDR2 as SQIVND (reference sequence).

The CDR3 protein is CASSREGTTAFF. CDR3 DNA: TGTGCCAGCAGCCGTGAGGGGACTACGGCTTTCTTT. This chain joins TRBV7-9 and TRBJ1-1, with D possibly matching TRBD1 (5 bases). The germline V gene encodes CDR1 SEHNR and CDR2 FQNEAQ (reference sequence). There are 12 residues in the CDR3. The V end lost 5 bases, the J end lost 11 bases, and 15 bases lay between the germline ends.

This clone has ten or more counts. The V and J genes are TRBV2 and TRBJ1-3; D is unclear. Trimming took off 6 bases at V and 0 bases at J, with 6 bases between the two ends. CDR3 size: 13 residues. The germline V gene has CDR1 SNHLY and CDR2 FYNNEI. The CDR3 loop reads CASSTYSGNTIYF. DNA for the CDR3: TGTGCCAGCAGCACTTACTCTGGAAACACCATATATTTT.

The V and J genes are TRBV12-5 and TRBJ1-2; 10 nucleotides agree with TRBD1. Germline loops: CDR1 LGHNT, CDR2 FRNRAP. The CDR3 runs to 18 residues. Germline trimming cut 0 bases from V and 4 bases from J; bases unmatched to any gene: 11. The CDR3 DNA is TGTGCTAGTGGTTTGGTACCCTGGACAGGGGGATTGCCCTATGGCTACACCTTC. This encodes CASGLVPWTGGLPYGYTF.

The rearrangement links TRBV6-2 or TRBV6-3 to TRBJ2-7, with 10 bases fitting TRBD2. V trimming: 5 bases; J trimming: 1 base; junction bases outside the gene matches: 2. The germline CDR1 and CDR2 sequences are MNHEY and SVGEGT. CDR3 length equals 14 residues. CDR3 sequence (DNA): TGTGCCAGCAGTCTAGCGGGGGTTTCCTACGAGCAGTACTTC. This translates into CASSLAGVSYEQYF.

The chain has TRBV7-6 and TRBJ2-3; D is unclear. Germline values: CDR1 SGHVS, CDR2 FNYEAQ. V lost 5 bases, J lost 5 bases, and 8 bases lay in between. This CDR3 is built from 12 residues. The CDR3: CASSTSLDTQYF. The CDR3 DNA follows: TGTGCCAGCAGCACTTCTTTAGATACGCAGTATTTT.

The chain has TRBV10-3 and TRBJ2-1, with D uncertain. The ends were cut back, 3 bases at V and 6 bases at J, with 15 bases in the middle. Per germline, CDR1 ENHRY and CDR2 SYGVKD. CDR3 size: 15 residues. CDR3 loop: CAISDRTGGSNEQFF. In DNA form, the CDR3 reads TGTGCCATCAGTGATCGAACGGGTGGATCCAATGAGCAGTTCTTC.

This chain's CDR3 is CSVARGPEWRLFF. The CDR3 DNA follows: TGCAGCGTGGCCAGGGGTCCTGAATGGCGACTGTTTTTT. V is TRBV29-1 and J is TRBJ1-4; a possible D gene is TRBD1 (6 bases). Between the trimmed V and J ends, which lost 6 bases and 13 bases, there was a span of 21 bases. CDR1 is SQVTM, CDR2 ANQGSEA, per germline. This CDR3 has 13 residues.

The chain employs TRBV4-2 and TRBJ2-5, with D possibly matching TRBD1 (5 bases). The CDR3 sequence is 15 residues long. Germline CDR1 LGHNA, CDR2 YNFKEQ. Deletions cut 1 base from V and 5 bases from J, with 14 bases between. For the CDR3, the DNA is TGTGCCAGCAGCCAAGCGAACAGGTTGGGGGAGACCCAGTACTTC. It yields the protein CASSQANRLGETQYF.